This T cell receptor beta chain was observed in a study of T-cell reconstitution after alpha-beta-depleted transplantation in children. General study points: About two months after transplant, alpha-beta T cells reportedly came from several hundred expanded graft clones. For some patients, TCRbeta diversity was high at day 60 because of recipient T cells and thymic progenitors that survived. T-cell counts and diversity were attributed mostly to newly produced T cells one year after transplant.

This clonotype was counted many times. Its matching antigen is unknown. TCRbeta library preparation incorporated unique molecular identifiers. Each CDR3 protein is one row after TCRdb ran MiXCR on the PCR reads. The repertoire holds roughly 300,000 distinct CDR3 sequences, with approximately 10% as singletons. After removal of 5 bases from V and 9 bases from J, the junction contained 8 bases not matched to a gene. CDR1 SGHVS and CDR2 FQNEAQ come from the germline V gene. The CDR3 is 14 residues long. The gene calls are TRBV7-8 and TRBJ2-7; 12 positions agree with TRBD1. The source of this sequence is a male patient aged 2-9 years who had a stem cell transplant for chronic granulomatous disease, so the T cells may come from the graft donor. The input for sequencing was peripheral blood, taken 180 days after TCRalphabeta/CD19-depleted stem cell transplant. The CDR3: CASSTTGTGGGQYF. The CDR3 DNA reads as TGTGCCAGCAGCACGACCGGGACAGGGGGCGGGCAGTACTTC.